The clone carrying this T cell receptor beta chain was picked up many times. The target antigen is unknown. Healthy Caucasian donors formed the entire cohort. Trimming removed 6 bases from V and 1 base from J; junction bases left unmatched: 7. The germline V gene has CDR1 WSHSY and CDR2 SAAADI. This CDR3 is built from 16 residues. These data belong to a study of identical twins. MiXCR was run by TCRdb on the 5' RACE reads, yielding one entry per CDR3 protein. Of approximately 700,000 distinct CDR3 sequences in the sample, roughly 6% are singletons; the top ten hold under 2%. Study results and limitations: With abundant cord blood beta clonotypes, insertions were fewer; memory repertoires showed no such pattern. Part of the zero-insertion signal could reflect confounding by invariant MAIT and iNKT cells.

This TCR was recovered from a man between 18 and 35 years old in good health. J is TRBJ2-2 and V is TRBV10-2; 8 positions match TRBD1. The sequencing sample was made of naive T cells sorted from blood. For the CDR3, the DNA is TGCGCCAGCAGAGGTTCCGGGACAGGGAACACCGGGGAGCTGTTTTTT. Translated, it gives CASRGSGTGNTGELFF.